The 25 T cell receptor beta chains reported below all come from one sample, sequenced in a study of metastatic and nonmetastatic thyroid tumors. Prior to thyroid surgery, none of the patients had received any treatment. TCRdb used MiXCR to call clones anew from the PCR reads. The data hold 21,000 or so clones, with roughly 16% observed a single time. The sample comprised blood. These receptors originate from a female donor with papillary thyroid cancer or a benign thyroid nodule (not recorded which). Some clones in this sample may be carry-over from other donors' samples.

This clone was seen only a few times. The V gene is TRBV6-5, the J gene TRBJ1-4; D might be TRBD1 (6 bases). V lost 2 bases to trimming and J lost 9 bases, with 10 bases between them. Looked up from germline, CDR1 is MNHEY and CDR2 is SVGAGI. CDR3 length equals 13 residues. For the CDR3, the DNA is TGTGCCAGCAGTTACGGACAGACTCAAAAACTGTTTTTT. It codes for CASSYGQTQKLFF.

This clone is classed as medium-sized. Other DNA sequences from this sample encode an identical CDR3 as well. This chain connects TRBV12-3 or TRBV12-4 to TRBJ2-3, with TRBD2 matching over 7 bases. V shed 3 bases, J shed 0 bases, and the junction held 3 bases outside the gene matches. The CDR3 spans 15 residues. CDR3 nucleotides: TGTGCCAGCAGTTTGGGACTAACTAGCACAGATACGCAGTATTTT. It specifies CASSLGLTSTDTQYF.

The chain recombines TRBV20-1 with TRBJ1-6; 8 nucleotides line up with TRBD1. The germline gives CDR1 DFQATT, CDR2 SNEGSKA (reference sequence). The CDR3 is made up of 16 amino acids. The V and J ends lost 3 bases and 0 bases, in that order; junction bases with no gene match: 4. CDR3 sequence: CSASPGGSSYNSPLHF. In nucleotides, the CDR3 is TGCAGTGCTAGTCCAGGGGGCAGCTCCTATAATTCACCCCTCCACTTT.

This clone was seen ten or more times. The rearrangement uses TRBV2 and TRBJ2-3; 13 nucleotides agree with TRBD2. CDR1 SNHLY and CDR2 FYNNEI come from the germline V gene. The CDR3 consists of 16 residues. V lost 4 bases, J lost 0 bases, and 1 base stayed unmatched. In nucleotides, the CDR3 is TGTGCCAGCAGTGGGGGACTAGCGGGAAGCACAGATACGCAGTATTTT. It yields the protein CASSGGLAGSTDTQYF.

Ten or more counts support this clone. This chain links TRBV6-2 or TRBV6-3 with TRBJ2-7; D may be TRBD2 (6 bases). Trimming left V 2 bases short and J 3 bases short, with 11 bases between. Germline lookup yields CDR1 MNHEY and CDR2 SVGEGT. The CDR3 consists of 14 residues. The CDR3 sequence is CASSYGGRIYEQYF. The CDR3 DNA reads as TGTGCCAGCAGTTACGGGGGGAGGATCTACGAGCAGTACTTC.

The chain combines TRBV20-1 with TRBJ1-5; 8 bases are a match to TRBD1. The CDR3 length is 15 residues. The ends lost 6 bases at V and 2 bases at J; junction bases unmatched: 9. The germline gives CDR1 DFQATT, CDR2 SNEGSKA (reference sequence). The CDR3 sequence is CSASGTGGGNQPQHF. DNA for the CDR3: TGCAGTGCCTCCGGGACAGGCGGGGGCAATCAGCCCCAGCATTTT.

At least ten counts were recorded for this clone. V usage is TRBV5-1 and J usage is TRBJ2-3; D is possibly TRBD2 (6 bases). The germline CDR1 and CDR2 sequences are SGHRS and YFSETQ. V gave up 2 bases and J gave up 2 bases, with 12 bases separating them. The CDR3 runs 15 residues. The CDR3 here is CASSFLGGDTDTQYF. For the CDR3, the DNA is TGCGCCAGCAGCTTCTTGGGCGGGGACACAGATACGCAGTATTTT.

The chain links TRBV6-7 to TRBJ1-5; TRBD1 matches at 7 bases. TRBV6-7 is assigned to the ORF class and has an uncertain function. The CDR3 loop spans 14 amino acids. Trimming removed 2 bases from V and 4 bases from J; junction bases left unmatched: 2. The DNA of the CDR3 is TGTGCCAGCAGTTACAAGACAGGGAATCAGCCCCAGCATTTT. Encoded protein: CASSYKTGNQPQHF.

This chain uses TRBV4-3 with TRBJ1-6, with D uncertain. Per germline, CDR1 LGHNA and CDR2 YSLEER. Trimming shortened V by 1 base and J by 11 bases, and 9 bases separated the two germline ends. The CDR3 extends over 13 amino acids. DNA of the CDR3: TGCGCCAGCAGCCAAGTGGTGGCCGCACCCCTCCACTTT. Its protein is CASSQVVAAPLHF.

This clone has a count of ten or more. The chain couples TRBV20-1 to TRBJ2-7, with D unresolved. CDR3 size: 11 residues. Germline V lookup: CDR1 DFQATT, CDR2 SNEGSKA (reference sequence). V was cut by 0 bases and J by 11 bases, with 11 bases left in between. The CDR3 is CSARDHPLEYF. The CDR3 DNA reads TGCAGTGCTAGAGATCATCCTCTAGAGTACTTC.

Concerning this clone itself: It may be a read error: a sequence one base away is much more abundant. This same CDR3 is encoded by further DNA sequences in the sample. The chain joins TRBV3-1 to TRBJ2-1; no clear D gene. Germline CDR1 reads LGHDT; CDR2 reads YNNKEL (reference sequence). This CDR3 has 12 amino acids. The germline V and J ends were trimmed by 6 bases and 10 bases, with 13 bases remaining between them. As DNA, the CDR3 is TGTGCCAGCAGTCTGGCTGGAGCAGAGCAGTTCTTC. Protein: CASSLAGAEQFF.

The table lists this clone with many counts. The chain links TRBV19 to TRBJ2-3, with 7 bases aligning to TRBD1. V gave up 4 bases and J gave up 8 bases; unmatched junction bases: 15. Germline V gene data show CDR1 as LNHDA and CDR2 as SQIVND (reference sequence). CDR3 length: 16 amino acids. This CDR3 is CASSKETWQGEGTQYF. The CDR3 DNA reads as TGTGCCAGTAGTAAGGAGACCTGGCAGGGGGAAGGTACGCAGTATTTT.

Sample share makes this clone medium-sized. CDR3 sequence: CASSPSPGTGKGNEKLFF. The CDR3 nucleotides are TGTGCCAGCAGCCCAAGTCCCGGGACAGGGAAGGGTAATGAAAAACTGTTTTTT. The V and J genes are TRBV11-3 and TRBJ1-4; 9 bases agree with TRBD1. The V segment lost 5 bases and the J segment 4 bases; nucleotides outside the gene matches: 14. Germline lookup yields CDR1 SGHNT and CDR2 YENEEA. The CDR3 is 18 amino acids.

Worth noting for this clone: At one end the junction does not follow the germline gene, possibly because of a read error. This sample includes further DNA sequences coding for the same CDR3. This chain joins TRBV9 and TRBJ1-3; no firm D call. This CDR3 is 15 amino acids long. Germline assignment: CDR1 SGDLS and CDR2 YYNGEE. The CDR3 is CASSAPGNSGNTIYF. The CDR3 DNA reads as TGTGCTAGCAGCGCTCCGGGCAACTCTGGAAACACTATATATTTT.

This clone occurred many times. The rearrangement links TRBV28 to TRBJ1-4; 7 bases fit TRBD1. Unmatched junction bases numbered 9, after V lost 3 bases and J lost 8 bases. CDR3 length: 15 residues. CDR1 and CDR2 from the germline V gene are MDHEN and SYDVKM. CDR3 sequence: CASSFVTGAEEKLFF. The CDR3 region has the DNA TGTGCCAGCAGTTTCGTAACAGGGGCGGAAGAAAAACTGTTTTTT.

This chain's CDR3 is CASSKVGVSSYEQYF. In DNA form, the CDR3 reads TGCGCCAGCAGTAAAGTAGGAGTCAGCTCCTACGAGCAGTACTTC. The V and J genes are TRBV5-1 and TRBJ2-7; D gene ambiguous. Germline V CDR1 and CDR2: SGHRS, YFSETQ. The ends were cut back, 5 bases at V and 0 bases at J, with 15 bases in the middle. This CDR3 has 15 amino acids.

This clone was detected only once. The CDR3: CASSATLREGGGEQFF. The DNA for the CDR3 is TGCGCCAGCAGCGCTACGCTGCGGGAGGGCGGGGGTGAGCAGTTCTTC. This chain links TRBV4-1 with TRBJ2-1; 9 bases are a match to TRBD2. The V gene's germline CDR1 is MGHRA and CDR2 YSYEKL. This CDR3 region has 16 residues. The ends lost 5 bases at V and 9 bases at J; junction bases unmatched: 14.

This clone was observed at least ten times. The rearrangement uses TRBV2 and TRBJ1-5; no clear D. Germline V gene sequence: CDR1 SNHLY, CDR2 FYNNEI. V shed 5 bases and J shed 0 bases, with 11 bases lying between them. The length of the CDR3 is 15 residues. The CDR3 nucleotides read TGTGCCAGCAGTAAGACGGTGTATAGCAATCAGCCCCAGCATTTT. Its protein product is CASSKTVYSNQPQHF. Based on the CDR3 plus reference TRBV2 and TRBJ1-5, the full variable domain is EPEVTQTPSHQVTQMGQEVILRCVPISNHLYFYWYRQILGQKVEFLVSFYNNEISEKSEIFDDQFSVERPDGSNFTLKIRSTKLEDSAMYFCASSKTVYSNQPQHFGDGTRLSIL.

This clone was detected ten times or more. V is TRBV7-9 and J is TRBJ2-1; weak D call: TRBD2 (6 bases). Germline V gives CDR1 SEHNR, CDR2 FQNEAQ (reference sequence). This CDR3 region has 12 residues. Trimming shortened V by 3 bases and J by 9 bases, and 9 bases separated the two germline ends. The CDR3 protein is CASSLTSTEQFF. The CDR3 nucleotides read TGTGCCAGCAGCTTGACTAGTACTGAGCAGTTCTTC.

The genes are TRBV7-8 and TRBJ2-7; weak D call: TRBD2 (6 bases). The CDR3 extends over 15 amino acids. Germline lookup yields CDR1 SGHVS and CDR2 FQNEAQ. The V end lost 5 bases, the J end lost 7 bases, and 21 bases lay between the germline ends. CDR3 in DNA: TGTGCCAGCAGCGCTACGCAGGAGGGGCAAGGGGAGCAGTACTTC. Protein sequence: CASSATQEGQGEQYF.

There are many counts of this clone. This chain uses TRBV10-2 with TRBJ2-5; TRBD1 or TRBD2 may be the D gene (5 bases each). CDR1 is WSHSY and CDR2 is SAAADI in the germline V gene. This CDR3 contains 12 residues. Trimming took 4 bases from V and 5 from J, leaving 8 bases between them. The CDR3: CASSGDRETQYF. The DNA for the CDR3 is TGCGCCAGCAGTGGGGACCGGGAGACCCAGTACTTC.

This clone came up many times. The chain uses TRBV27 and TRBJ1-1; D possibly corresponds to TRBD1 (6 bases). The CDR3 spans 16 residues. Deletions cut 2 bases from V and 4 bases from J, with 17 bases between. Germline V gene sequence: CDR1 MNHEY, CDR2 SMNVEV (reference sequence). CDR3 loop: CASSLGLRGMGTEAFF. CDR3 nucleotide sequence: TGTGCCAGCAGTTTAGGCCTGAGGGGGATGGGCACTGAAGCTTTCTTT.

The table lists this clone with many counts. This rearrangement joins TRBV27 to TRBJ1-3; no firm D call. Germline V lookup: CDR1 MNHEY, CDR2 SMNVEV (reference sequence). CDR3 length: 13 residues. Trimming cost V 3 bases and J 2 bases, with 5 bases left between them. This CDR3 reads CASSFMAGNTIYF. DNA for the CDR3: TGTGCCAGCAGTTTCATGGCTGGAAACACCATATATTTT.

By proportion, this clone is medium-sized (0.01 to 0.1%). The chain recombines TRBV11-2 with TRBJ1-2, with TRBD1 identical over 8 bases. V trimming: 5 bases; J trimming: 6 bases; junction bases outside the gene matches: 14. Germline assignment: CDR1 SGHAT and CDR2 FQNNGV. The CDR3 contains 16 residues. The CDR3 here is CASSTPTGAGSHGYTF. The CDR3 DNA follows: TGTGCCAGCAGCACCCCGACAGGGGCCGGATCCCATGGCTACACCTTC.

This clone was detected many times. The CDR3 DNA is TGTGCCAGCAGCCGGACAGGGGTAACAGATACGCAGTATTTT. Protein sequence: CASSRTGVTDTQYF. The rearrangement links TRBV11-3 to TRBJ2-3; TRBD1 aligns across 9 bases. This CDR3 has 14 residues. The junction had 3 bases not matched to a gene; V was cut back by 5 bases and J by 3 bases. From germline, CDR1 is SGHNT and CDR2 YENEEA.